What follows are 4 T cell receptor beta chains derived from one specimen sequenced in a study of OX40 agonist ivuxolimab in advanced cancers. Repertoires were generated with immunoSEQ multiplex PCR, while TCRdb's copy carries only in-frame clones and drops some. The sample includes about 82,000 clones, around 84% of them seen just once. The sample in question was CD4+ or CD8+ T cells sorted from blood, obtained in a trial of the OX40 agonist ivuxolimab. These receptors were obtained from an adult with an advanced solid tumor such as melanoma, head and neck, liver or kidney cancer.

The chain uses TRBV6-1 and TRBJ1-2; no definite D call. Germline V lookup: CDR1 MNHNS, CDR2 SASEGT. This CDR3 is 11 amino acids long. Trimming cost V 2 bases and J 10 bases, with 8 bases left between them. CDR3 sequence reads: CASSERAAYTF. As DNA, the CDR3 is TGTGCCAGCAGTGAAAGGGCGGCCTACACCTTC.

This clone was observed a handful of times. The J gene is TRBJ2-1, the V gene TRBV5-1; 9 bases map to TRBD2. The V segment lost 4 bases and the J segment 4 bases; nucleotides outside the gene matches: 9. Germline V gives CDR1 SGHRS, CDR2 YFSETQ. The CDR3 is made up of 16 amino acids. This chain's CDR3 is CASSVIAGAQYNEQFF. The DNA for the CDR3 is TGCGCCAGCAGCGTGATAGCGGGGGCGCAATACAATGAGCAGTTCTTC.

The V and J genes are TRBV7-9 and TRBJ2-3; TRBD2 aligns across 7 bases. CDR1 SEHNR and CDR2 FQNEAQ come from the germline V gene (reference sequence). V lost 4 bases, J lost 11 bases, and 6 bases stayed unmatched. The CDR3 spans 12 residues. The CDR3 DNA follows: TGTGCCAGCAGCTCAGGGAGGGGCTGGCAGTATTTT. It translates to CASSSGRGWQYF.

This chain links TRBV7-2 with TRBJ1-4, with 10 bases that match TRBD1. CDR1 is SGHTA, CDR2 FQGNSA, per germline. The CDR3 contains 15 residues. Trimming at V came to 3 bases and at J to 8 bases, leaving 6 bases not matched to a gene. In nucleotides, the CDR3 is TGTGCCAGCAGCTTCGACAGGACAGGGGGGGAAAAACTGTTTTTT. Encoded protein: CASSFDRTGGEKLFF.